This T cell receptor (beta chain) was identified during a study of shared clonotypes between healthy human individuals. V gave up 3 bases and J gave up 5 bases; unmatched junction bases: 6. Germline assignment: CDR1 LNHNV and CDR2 YYDKDF (reference sequence). The CDR3 has 14 amino acids. The protocol was immunoSEQ multiplex PCR, while the TCRdb copy is restricted to in-frame clones and leaves out a portion. Among about 560,000 clones listed, roughly four fifths were seen once. The sequence was collected from a woman aged 40 to 55 in good health. Some clones in this sample may be carry-over from other donors' samples. The chain is built from TRBV15 and TRBJ1-1, with 7 bases that match TRBD1. The source material was PBMCs. DNA for the CDR3: TGTGCCACCAGCAGGACAGGGAGGGGGACTGAAGCTTTCTTT. Translation: CATSRTGRGTEAFF.